The 16 T cell receptor beta chains below come from one sample, sequenced in a study of blood T cell repertoires in COVID-19. Libraries were prepared by immunoSEQ multiplex PCR; TCRdb keeps only in-frame clonotypes and omits some of them. The table records 150,000 to 200,000 clones, around 87% of them present only once. Sequencing was performed on peripheral blood. These receptors were collected from a woman between 65 and 79 years old with COVID-19, enrolled during active disease.

CDR3: CSARDGGSYEQYF. The CDR3 DNA follows: TGCAGCGCCAGGGACGGGGGATCCTACGAGCAGTACTTC. The chain uses TRBV29-1 and TRBJ2-7, with D tentatively TRBD2 (6 bases). This CDR3 contains 13 residues. V lost 7 bases and J lost 1, with 14 bases in between. Germline-derived CDR1 and CDR2 are SQVTM and ANQGSEA.

This clone was detected once. Within the sample, other DNA sequences also encode this same CDR3. The gene calls are TRBV29-1 and TRBJ1-1, with 8 bases aligning to TRBD1. Germline loops: CDR1 SQVTM, CDR2 ANQGSEA. The J segment lost 1 base and the V segment lost 6 bases, leaving 1 base of the junction unmatched. This CDR3 is 12 amino acids long. The CDR3: CSVGTGNTEAFF. DNA of the CDR3: TGCAGCGTAGGGACAGGGAACACTGAAGCTTTCTTT.

This CDR3 reads CASSLERSSLHEQYF. The CDR3 region has the DNA TGTGCCAGCAGCTTGGAGAGGTCTAGCCTCCACGAGCAGTACTTC. The rearrangement uses TRBV5-8 and TRBJ2-7; D is perhaps TRBD2 (5 bases). This CDR3 has 15 residues. V was shortened by 0 bases and J by 5 bases, with 15 bases between the two germline ends. Germline V gives CDR1 SGHTS, CDR2 YDEGEE.

This sequence joins TRBV25-1 and TRBJ1-6, with 7 positions matching TRBD1. Germline V lookup: CDR1 MGHDK, CDR2 SYGVNS. This CDR3 comprises 16 residues. V lost 3 bases, J lost 1 base, and 3 bases stayed unmatched. The CDR3 DNA reads as TGTGCCAGCAGTGAGATGACAGGGTCCTATAATTCACCCCTCCACTTT. Amino acids: CASSEMTGSYNSPLHF.

Of note for this clone: One end of the junction fails to match germline, which may point to a read error. The chain joins TRBV3-1 (or the pseudogene TRBV3-2) to TRBJ2-4; TRBD2 aligns across 8 bases. Germline V gives CDR1 LGHDT, CDR2 YNNKEL (reference sequence). The CDR3 covers 16 residues. CDR3 sequence: CASGQDLELAARIQYF. The CDR3, as DNA: TGTGCCAGCGGCCAAGATCTCGAACTAGCGGCTCGCATTCAGTACTTC.

The V call is TRBV11-3, the J call TRBJ2-1, with a possible D match to TRBD1 (5 bases). This CDR3 comprises 15 residues. Trimming cost V 0 bases and J 0 bases, with 6 bases left between them. From germline, CDR1 is SGHNT and CDR2 YENEEA. This CDR3 reads CASSLEQASYNEQFF. As DNA, the CDR3 is TGTGCCAGCAGCTTAGAACAGGCCTCCTACAATGAGCAGTTCTTC.

The chain joins TRBV12-5 to TRBJ2-5; TRBD2 is a possible D gene (6 bases). The V gene lost 1 base and the J gene lost 3 bases, with 18 bases spanning the gap. From germline, CDR1 is LGHNT and CDR2 FRNRAP. The CDR3 is made up of 17 amino acids. CDR3 DNA sequence: TGTGCTAGTGGTTTGGCCAACCTACTAGCCCCTAAAGAGACCCAGTACTTC. This codes for CASGLANLLAPKETQYF.

CDR3 bases: TGTGCCTGGAGTGTACTACCCCCGAGGGACTATGGCTACACCTTC. Its translation: CAWSVLPPRDYGYTF. The V and J genes are TRBV30 and TRBJ1-2; D not resolved. V lost 0 bases and J 3 bases, leaving 14 bases between the germline ends. The length of the CDR3 is 15 residues. Germline loops: CDR1 GTSNPN, CDR2 SVGIG (reference sequence). Variable domain in full (rest from reference TRBV30 and TRBJ1-2): SQTIHQWPATLVQPVGSPLSLECTVEGTSNPNLYWYRQAAGRGLQLLFYSVGIGQISSEVPQNLSASRPQDRQFILSSKKLLLSDSGFYLCAWSVLPPRDYGYTFGSGTRLTVV.

This clone was detected only a few times. The chain links TRBV30 to TRBJ1-5; no definite D call. Germline loops: CDR1 GTSNPN, CDR2 SVGIG (reference sequence). Trimming stripped 2 bases from V and 2 bases from J, with 10 bases between. The CDR3 sequence is 14 residues long. The CDR3 loop reads CAWSTGMGNQPQHF. CDR3 DNA: TGTGCCTGGAGTACGGGGATGGGCAATCAGCCCCAGCATTTT.

This sequence joins TRBV3-1 (or the pseudogene TRBV3-2) and TRBJ1-5; 8 bases fit TRBD1. CDR3 length: 15 residues. Germline V gives CDR1 LGHDT, CDR2 YNNKEL (reference sequence). Trimming cost V 5 bases and J 3 bases; bases outside gene matches: 6. CDR3 bases: TGTGCCAGCAGCGAGACAGGGGCCTTCAATCAGCCCCAGCATTTT. Its translation is CASSETGAFNQPQHF.

This clone was observed a handful of times. The V call is TRBV5-4, the J call TRBJ1-6; D is ambiguous. This CDR3 region has 14 residues. CDR1 is SGHNT and CDR2 is YYREEE in the germline V gene (reference sequence). Trimming pared 1 base from V and 7 bases from J, leaving 9 bases between. This CDR3 is CASSLFQSNSPLHF. As DNA, the CDR3 is TGTGCCAGCAGCTTGTTCCAGTCAAATTCACCCCTCCACTTT. The full variable domain, its missing parts supplied by reference TRBV5-4 and TRBJ1-6, is ETGVTQSPTHLIKTRGQQVTLRCSSQSGHNTVSWYQQALGQGPQFIFQYYREEENGRGNFPPRFSGLQFPNYSSELNVNALELDDSALYLCASSLFQSNSPLHFGNGTRLTVT.

The chain uses TRBV10-3 and TRBJ1-2; D might be TRBD1 (5 bases). The CDR3 is 14 amino acids. Germline CDR1 ENHRY, CDR2 SYGVKD. V lost 0 bases, J lost 4 bases, and 9 bases lay in between. CDR3 in DNA: TGTGCCATCAGTGAGTCGAACAGGATCTATGGCTACACCTTC. It codes for CAISESNRIYGYTF.

This clone was seen a single time. This chain joins TRBV20-1 and TRBJ1-2; no definite D call. The germline V gene has CDR1 DFQATT and CDR2 SNEGSKA (reference sequence). The CDR3 consists of 11 residues. V lost 5 bases and J 4 bases, leaving 8 bases between the germline ends. The CDR3 is CSAPLFYGYTF. In DNA, the CDR3 is TGCAGTGCTCCCCTCTTCTATGGCTACACCTTC.

The chain carries TRBV5-8 and TRBJ2-7, with a tentative D call TRBD2 (6 bases). In germline, CDR1 is SGHTS, CDR2 YDEGEE. V lost 4 bases to trimming and J lost 6 bases, with 29 bases between them. CDR3 size: 18 residues. The CDR3 bases are TGTGCCAGCAGCAAAAGGGCGGCTAGCGCTTACCTGGGGGGCGAGCAGTACTTC. Translation: CASSKRAASAYLGGEQYF.

This chain links TRBV6-5 with TRBJ1-1, with D possibly being TRBD1 (5 bases). The ends were cut back, 7 bases at V and 10 bases at J, with 13 bases in the middle. The germline V gene encodes CDR1 MNHEY and CDR2 SVGAGI. The CDR3 sequence is 11 residues long. As DNA, the CDR3 is TGTGCCAGCAACTGGAGGGGTGTAGCTTTCTTT. It translates to CASNWRGVAFF.

The chain has TRBV5-1 and TRBJ2-7; perhaps TRBD2 as D (8 bases). This CDR3 contains 14 residues. Germline lookup yields CDR1 SGHRS and CDR2 YFSETQ. V was trimmed by 4 bases and J by 2 bases, leaving 13 bases between them. In nucleotides, the CDR3 is TGCGCCAGCAGCATTAGCGGGACAGCCTACGAGCAGTACTTC. This translates into CASSISGTAYEQYF.